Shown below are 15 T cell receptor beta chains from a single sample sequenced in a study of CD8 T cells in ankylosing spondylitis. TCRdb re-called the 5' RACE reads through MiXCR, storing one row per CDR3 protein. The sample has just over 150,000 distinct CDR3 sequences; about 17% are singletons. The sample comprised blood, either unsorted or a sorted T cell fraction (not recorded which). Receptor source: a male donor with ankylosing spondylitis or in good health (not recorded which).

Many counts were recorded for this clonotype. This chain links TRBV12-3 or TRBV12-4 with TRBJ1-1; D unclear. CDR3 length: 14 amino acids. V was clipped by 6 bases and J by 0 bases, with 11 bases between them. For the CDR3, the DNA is TGTGCCAGCAGCCCTGGGCCAGTGAACACTGAAGCTTTCTTT. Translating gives CASSPGPVNTEAFF.

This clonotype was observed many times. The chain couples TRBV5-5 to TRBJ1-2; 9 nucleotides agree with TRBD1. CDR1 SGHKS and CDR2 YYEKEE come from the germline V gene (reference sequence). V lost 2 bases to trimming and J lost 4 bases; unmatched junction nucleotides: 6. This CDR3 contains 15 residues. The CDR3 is CASSLPTGGIYGYTF. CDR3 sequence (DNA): TGTGCCAGCAGCTTACCGACAGGGGGTATCTATGGCTACACCTTC.

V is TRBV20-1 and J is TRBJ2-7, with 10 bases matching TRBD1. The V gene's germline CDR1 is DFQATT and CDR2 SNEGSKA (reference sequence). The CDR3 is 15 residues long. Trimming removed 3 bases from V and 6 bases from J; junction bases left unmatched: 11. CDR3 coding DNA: TGCAGTGCTAGTGGACCGACAGGGGGCTTATCCGAGCAGTACTTC. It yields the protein CSASGPTGGLSEQYF.

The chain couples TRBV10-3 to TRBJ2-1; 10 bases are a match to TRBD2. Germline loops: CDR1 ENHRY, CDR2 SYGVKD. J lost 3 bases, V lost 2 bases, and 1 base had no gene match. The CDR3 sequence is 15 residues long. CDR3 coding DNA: TGTGCCATCAGTGAGGCTAGCGGGAGCTACAATGAGCAGTTCTTC. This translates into CAISEASGSYNEQFF.

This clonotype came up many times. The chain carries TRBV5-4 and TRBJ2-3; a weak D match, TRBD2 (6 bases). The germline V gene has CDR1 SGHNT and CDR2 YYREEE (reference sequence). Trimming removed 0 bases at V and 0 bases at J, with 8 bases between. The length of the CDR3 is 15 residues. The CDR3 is CASSLDGTSTDTQYF. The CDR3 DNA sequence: TGTGCCAGCAGCTTGGATGGGACTAGCACAGATACGCAGTATTTT.

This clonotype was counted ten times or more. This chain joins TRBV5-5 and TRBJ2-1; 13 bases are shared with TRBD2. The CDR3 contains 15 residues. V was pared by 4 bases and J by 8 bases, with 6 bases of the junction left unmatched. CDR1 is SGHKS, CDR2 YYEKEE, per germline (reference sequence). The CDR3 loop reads CASSIGTSGKDEQFF. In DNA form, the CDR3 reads TGTGCCAGCAGCATTGGGACTAGCGGGAAAGATGAGCAGTTCTTC.

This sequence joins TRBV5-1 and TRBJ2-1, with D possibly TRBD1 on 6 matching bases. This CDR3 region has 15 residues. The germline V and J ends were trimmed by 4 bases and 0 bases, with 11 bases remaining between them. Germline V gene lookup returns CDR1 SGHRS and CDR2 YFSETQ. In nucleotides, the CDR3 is TGCGCCAGCAGCATCCTACAGGGCTCCTACAATGAGCAGTTCTTC. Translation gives CASSILQGSYNEQFF. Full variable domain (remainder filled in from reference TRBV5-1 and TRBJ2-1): KAGVTQTPRYLIKTRGQQVTLSCSPISGHRSVSWYQQTPGQGLQFLFEYFSETQRNKGNFPGRFSGRQFSNSRSEMNVSTLELGDSALYLCASSILQGSYNEQFFGPGTRLTVL.

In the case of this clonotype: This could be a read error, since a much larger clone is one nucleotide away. The CDR3 DNA reads TGTGCCAGCGGTCCGGGCCCGGGAAATAGCAATCAGCCCCTGCATTTT. This codes for CASGPGPGNSNQPLHF. V is TRBV12-3 or TRBV12-4 and J is TRBJ1-5; D is ambiguous. The CDR3 runs 16 residues.

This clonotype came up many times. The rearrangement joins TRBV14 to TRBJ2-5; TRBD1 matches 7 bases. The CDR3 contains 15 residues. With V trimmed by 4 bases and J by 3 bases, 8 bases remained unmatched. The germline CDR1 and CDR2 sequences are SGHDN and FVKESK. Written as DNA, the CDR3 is TGTGCCAGCAGCCCCGGGACAGTGGTTAAAGAGACCCAGTACTTC. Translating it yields CASSPGTVVKETQYF.

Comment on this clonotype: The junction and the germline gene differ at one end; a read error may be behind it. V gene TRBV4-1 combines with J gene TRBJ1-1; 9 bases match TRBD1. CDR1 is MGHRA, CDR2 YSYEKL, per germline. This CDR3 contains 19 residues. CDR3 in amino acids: CASNQESGTGLLMNTEAFF. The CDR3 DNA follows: TGCGCCAGCAACCAAGAATCCGGGACAGGGCTTCTAATGAACACTGAAGCTTTCTTT.

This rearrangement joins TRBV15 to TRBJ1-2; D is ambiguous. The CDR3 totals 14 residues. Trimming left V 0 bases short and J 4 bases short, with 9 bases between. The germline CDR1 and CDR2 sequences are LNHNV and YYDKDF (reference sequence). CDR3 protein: CATSRDSGPYGYTF. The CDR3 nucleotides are TGTGCCACCAGCAGAGATTCCGGACCCTATGGCTACACCTTC.

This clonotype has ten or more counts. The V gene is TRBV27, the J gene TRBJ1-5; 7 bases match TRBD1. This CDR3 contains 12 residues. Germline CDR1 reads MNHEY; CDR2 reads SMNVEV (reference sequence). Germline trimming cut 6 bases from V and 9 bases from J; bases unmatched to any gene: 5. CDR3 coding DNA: TGTGCCAGCAGGACAGGGTGGGGGCCCCAGCATTTT. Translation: CASRTGWGPQHF.

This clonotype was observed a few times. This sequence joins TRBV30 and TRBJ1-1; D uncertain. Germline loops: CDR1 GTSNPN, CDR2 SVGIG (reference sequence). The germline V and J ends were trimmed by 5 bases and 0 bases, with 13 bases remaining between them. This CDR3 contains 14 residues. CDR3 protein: CAWGWGGLNTEAFF. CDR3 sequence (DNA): TGTGCCTGGGGGTGGGGAGGGCTGAACACTGAAGCTTTCTTT.

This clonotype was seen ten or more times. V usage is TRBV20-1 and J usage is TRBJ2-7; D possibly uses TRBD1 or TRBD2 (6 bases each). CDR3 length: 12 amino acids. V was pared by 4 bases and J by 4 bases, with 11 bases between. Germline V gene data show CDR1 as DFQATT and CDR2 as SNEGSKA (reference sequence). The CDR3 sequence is CSATKGGYEQYF. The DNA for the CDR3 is TGCAGTGCTACTAAAGGGGGGTACGAGCAGTACTTC.

CDR3 sequence: CSVGTGQRNTEAFF. The CDR3 DNA follows: TGCAGCGTTGGTACCGGACAGCGGAACACTGAAGCTTTCTTT. The rearrangement links TRBV29-1 to TRBJ1-1; D perhaps matches TRBD1 (6 bases). V was trimmed by 4 bases and J by 1 base, leaving 13 bases between them. The CDR3 spans 14 residues. The germline CDR1 and CDR2 sequences are SQVTM and ANQGSEA. Based on the CDR3 plus reference TRBV29-1 and TRBJ1-1, the full variable domain is SAVISQKPSRDICQRGTSLTIQCQVDSQVTMMFWYRQQPGQSLTLIATANQGSEATYESGFVIDKFPISRPNLTFSTLTVSNMSPEDSSIYLCSVGTGQRNTEAFFGQGTRLTVV.